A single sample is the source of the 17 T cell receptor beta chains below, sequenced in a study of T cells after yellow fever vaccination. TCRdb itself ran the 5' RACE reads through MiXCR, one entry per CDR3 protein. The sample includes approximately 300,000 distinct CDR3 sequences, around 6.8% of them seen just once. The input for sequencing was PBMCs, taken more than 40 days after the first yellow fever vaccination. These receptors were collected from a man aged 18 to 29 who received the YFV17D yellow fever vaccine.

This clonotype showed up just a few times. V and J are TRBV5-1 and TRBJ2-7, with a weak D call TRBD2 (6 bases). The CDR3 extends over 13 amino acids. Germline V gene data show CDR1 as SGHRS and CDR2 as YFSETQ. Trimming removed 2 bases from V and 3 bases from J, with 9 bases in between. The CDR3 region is CASSLSGVYEQYF. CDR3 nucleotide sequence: TGCGCCAGCAGCTTATCGGGGGTCTACGAGCAGTACTTC.

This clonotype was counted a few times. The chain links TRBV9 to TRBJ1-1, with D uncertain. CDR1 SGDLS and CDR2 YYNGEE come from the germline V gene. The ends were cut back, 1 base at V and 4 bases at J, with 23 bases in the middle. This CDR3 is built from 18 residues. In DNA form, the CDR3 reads TGTGCCAGCAGCGTAAACCCAAGTCGAACGGGGAGTAGCACTGAAGCTTTCTTT. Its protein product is CASSVNPSRTGSSTEAFF.

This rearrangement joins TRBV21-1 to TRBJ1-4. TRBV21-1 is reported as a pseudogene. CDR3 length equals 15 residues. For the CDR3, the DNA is TGTGCCAGCAGCAACCGTATCGGGGCTAATGAAAAACTGTTTTTT. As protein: CASSNRIGANEKLFF.

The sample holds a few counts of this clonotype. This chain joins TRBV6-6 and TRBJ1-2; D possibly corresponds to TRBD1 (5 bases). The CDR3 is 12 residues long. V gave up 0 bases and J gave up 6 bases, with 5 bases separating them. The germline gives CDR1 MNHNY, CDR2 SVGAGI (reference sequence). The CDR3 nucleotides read TGTGCCAGCAGTTACTCCAGGGATGGCTACACCTTC. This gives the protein CASSYSRDGYTF.

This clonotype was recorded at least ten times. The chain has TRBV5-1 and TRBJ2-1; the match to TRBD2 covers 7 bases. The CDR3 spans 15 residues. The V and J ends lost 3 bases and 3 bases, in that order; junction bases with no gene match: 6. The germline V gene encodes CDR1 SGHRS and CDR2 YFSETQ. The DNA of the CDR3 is TGCGCCAGCAGCTGGGGAGGGGACGACTACAATGAGCAGTTCTTC. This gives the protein CASSWGGDDYNEQFF.

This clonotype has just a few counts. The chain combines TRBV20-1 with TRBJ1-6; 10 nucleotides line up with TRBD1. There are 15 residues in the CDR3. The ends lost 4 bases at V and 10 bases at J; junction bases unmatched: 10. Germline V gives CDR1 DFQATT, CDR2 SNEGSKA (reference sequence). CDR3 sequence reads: CSATARDRGNSPLHF. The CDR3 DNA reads TGCAGTGCTACGGCGAGGGACAGGGGAAACTCACCCCTCCACTTT.

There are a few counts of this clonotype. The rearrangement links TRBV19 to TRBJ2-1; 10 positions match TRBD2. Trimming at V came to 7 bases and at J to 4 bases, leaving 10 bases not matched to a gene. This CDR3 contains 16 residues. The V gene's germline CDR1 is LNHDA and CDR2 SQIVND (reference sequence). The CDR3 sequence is CASKITSGVRYNEQFF. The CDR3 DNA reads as TGTGCCAGTAAGATCACTAGCGGGGTCCGATACAATGAGCAGTTCTTC.

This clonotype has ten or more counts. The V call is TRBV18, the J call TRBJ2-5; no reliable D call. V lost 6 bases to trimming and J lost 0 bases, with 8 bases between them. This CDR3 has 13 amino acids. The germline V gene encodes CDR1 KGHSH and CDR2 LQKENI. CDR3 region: CASSTQHQETQYF. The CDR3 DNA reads TGTGCCAGCTCTACCCAACACCAAGAGACCCAGTACTTC.

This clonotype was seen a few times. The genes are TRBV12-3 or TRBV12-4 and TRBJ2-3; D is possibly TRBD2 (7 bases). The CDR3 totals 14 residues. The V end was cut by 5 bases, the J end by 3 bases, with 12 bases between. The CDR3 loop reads CASSMGGGTDTQYF. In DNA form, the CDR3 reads TGTGCCAGCAGTATGGGAGGGGGGACAGATACGCAGTATTTT.

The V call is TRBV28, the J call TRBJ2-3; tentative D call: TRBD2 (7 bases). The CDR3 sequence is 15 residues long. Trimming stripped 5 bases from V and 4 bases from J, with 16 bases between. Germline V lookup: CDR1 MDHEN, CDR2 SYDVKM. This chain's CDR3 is CASSQTGGRPDTQYF. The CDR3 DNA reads TGTGCCAGCAGTCAAACCGGGGGGCGGCCAGATACGCAGTATTTT.

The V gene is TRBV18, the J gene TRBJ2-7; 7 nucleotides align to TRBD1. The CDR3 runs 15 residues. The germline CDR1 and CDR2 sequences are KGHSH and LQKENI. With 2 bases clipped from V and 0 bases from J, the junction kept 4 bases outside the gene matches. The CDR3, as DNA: TGTGCCAGCTCACCAGGGACAGATAGCTCCTACGAGCAGTACTTC. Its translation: CASSPGTDSSYEQYF.

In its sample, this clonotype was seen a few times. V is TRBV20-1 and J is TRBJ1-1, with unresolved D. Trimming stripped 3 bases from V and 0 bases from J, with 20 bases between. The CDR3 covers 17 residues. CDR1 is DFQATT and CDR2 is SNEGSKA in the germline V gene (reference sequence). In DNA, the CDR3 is TGCAGTGCTAGTTGGACGGTCGATGGGAACTTGAACACTGAAGCTTTCTTT. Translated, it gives CSASWTVDGNLNTEAFF.

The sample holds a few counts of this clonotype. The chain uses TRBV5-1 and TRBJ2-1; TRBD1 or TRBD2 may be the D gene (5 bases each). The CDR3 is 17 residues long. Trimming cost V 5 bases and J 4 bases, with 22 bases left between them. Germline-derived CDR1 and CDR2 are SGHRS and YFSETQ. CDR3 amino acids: CASSKGSQTASYNEQFF. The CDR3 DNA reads TGCGCCAGCAGTAAGGGGAGCCAGACTGCCTCATACAATGAGCAGTTCTTC.

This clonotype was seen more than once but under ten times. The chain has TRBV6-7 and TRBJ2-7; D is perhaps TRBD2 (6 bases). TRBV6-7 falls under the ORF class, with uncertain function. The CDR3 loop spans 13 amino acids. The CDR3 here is CATRYFLGTAFYV. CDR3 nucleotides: TGTGCCACCCGTTACTTCCTTGGGACTGCCTTTTATGTC.

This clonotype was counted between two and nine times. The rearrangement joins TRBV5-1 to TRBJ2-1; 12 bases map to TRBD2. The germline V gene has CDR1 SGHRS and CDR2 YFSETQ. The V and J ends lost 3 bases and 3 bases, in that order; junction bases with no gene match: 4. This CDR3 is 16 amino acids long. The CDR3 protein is CASSSPGLAGYNEQFF. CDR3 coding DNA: TGCGCCAGCAGCTCCCCGGGACTAGCGGGCTACAATGAGCAGTTCTTC. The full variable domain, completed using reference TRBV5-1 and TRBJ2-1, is KAGVTQTPRYLIKTRGQQVTLSCSPISGHRSVSWYQQTPGQGLQFLFEYFSETQRNKGNFPGRFSGRQFSNSRSEMNVSTLELGDSALYLCASSSPGLAGYNEQFFGPGTRLTVL.

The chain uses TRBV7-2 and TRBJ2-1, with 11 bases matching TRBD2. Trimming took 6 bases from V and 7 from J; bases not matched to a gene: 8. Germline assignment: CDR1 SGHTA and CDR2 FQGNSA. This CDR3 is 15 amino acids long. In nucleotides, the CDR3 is TGTGCCAGCAGGAAAACTAGCGGGGGACAGAATGAGCAGTTCTTC. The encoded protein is CASRKTSGGQNEQFF. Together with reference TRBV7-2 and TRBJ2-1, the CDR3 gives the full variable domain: GAGVSQSPSNKVTEKGKDVELRCDPISGHTALYWYRQSLGQGLEFLIYFQGNSAPDKSGLPSDRFSAERTGGSVSTLTIQRTQQEDSAVYLCASRKTSGGQNEQFFGPGTRLTVL.

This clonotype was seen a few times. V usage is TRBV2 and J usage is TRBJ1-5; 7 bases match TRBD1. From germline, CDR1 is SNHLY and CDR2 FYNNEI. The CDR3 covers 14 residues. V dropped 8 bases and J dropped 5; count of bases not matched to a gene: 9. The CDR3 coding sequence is TGTGCCAGCCGAGGAGGGGGCATCCATCAGCCCCAGCATTTT. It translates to CASRGGGIHQPQHF.